The sequence of this T cell receptor beta chain was determined in a study of Graves' ophthalmopathy and Graves' hyperthyroidism. Study in general: Peripheral blood was gathered at first diagnosis, ahead of any treatment whatsoever.

Germline V gives CDR1 SGHRS, CDR2 YFSETQ. The V end lost 0 bases, the J end lost 8 bases, and 11 bases lay between the germline ends. The CDR3 has 13 residues. Regarding this clonotype: Its antigen remains unidentified.

RNA transcripts provided the template for amplifying TCR beta CDR3 regions. HTBI primers were employed in first-round RT-PCR, then a second-round multiplex PCR followed. TCRdb reprocessed the multiplex PCR reads with MiXCR, giving one entry per CDR3 protein. This sample has some 160,000 distinct CDR3 sequences, with 35% to 50% found just once. Study outcomes and limitations: Blood also contained most of the expanded thyroid clonotypes above 0.001 frequency.

The source of this sequence is a man aged 30-40 years with Graves' ophthalmopathy. The specimen was peripheral blood. The chain recombines TRBV5-1 with TRBJ1-2; D might be TRBD1 (5 bases). CDR3 sequence (DNA): TGCGCCAGCAGCTTGGACGGGGGAAGCGGCTACACCTTC. Amino acid sequence: CASSLDGGSGYTF. The whole variable domain, remainder taken from reference TRBV5-1 and TRBJ1-2, is KAGVTQTPRYLIKTRGQQVTLSCSPISGHRSVSWYQQTPGQGLQFLFEYFSETQRNKGNFPGRFSGRQFSNSRSEMNVSTLELGDSALYLCASSLDGGSGYTFGSGTRLTVV.